These 19 T cell receptor beta chains share one sample of origin, sequenced in a study of T cells in women clearing cervical HPV infection. Repertoires were generated with immunoSEQ multiplex PCR, while TCRdb's copy carries only in-frame clones and drops some. Reported are more than 30,000 clones; the ten largest clones contain under 7%. Material: blood buffy coat. The receptor source for this set is a woman between 18 and 70 years old with a cervical HPV16 infection that either progressed to CIN3+ or cleared (not recorded which).

For this clone: The read comes to an end 3 residues before the CDR3 does, leaving the germline J gene to fill in the end. The rearrangement links TRBV19 to TRBJ1-2; D remains unclear. The CDR3 runs 14 residues. The germline CDR1 and CDR2 sequences are LNHDA and SQIVND (reference sequence). CDR3 DNA, as far as it was read: TGTGCCAGTAGTAAGACTAGCGGGAGTAGTGAC. This sequence encodes CASSKTSGSSD. The whole CDR3 protein is CASSKTSGSSDYTF.

Concerning this clone itself: The missing CDR3 end, 3 residues past where the read stops, is filled in from the germline J gene. The chain recombines TRBV7-9 with TRBJ2-7; D unresolved. There are 12 residues in the CDR3. Germline V gives CDR1 SEHNR, CDR2 FQNEAQ (reference sequence). Trimming shortened V by 3 bases and J by 1 base, and 4 bases separated the two germline ends. The CDR3 here is CASSFSSYEQYF. Partial CDR3 DNA: TGTGCCAGCAGCTTCTCGTCCTACGAG. Combining the CDR3 with reference TRBV7-9 and TRBJ2-7 gives the whole variable domain DTGVSQNPRHKITKRGQNVTFRCDPISEHNRLYWYRQTLGQGPEFLTYFQNEAQLEKSRLLSDRFSAERPKGSFSTLEIQRTEQGDSAMYLCASSFSSYEQYFGPGTRLTVT.

Remarks on this clone: The read terminates 3 residues ahead of where the CDR3 ends, so the germline J gene completes it. The chain links TRBV11-2 to TRBJ1-2; D is uncertain. The V end lost 7 bases, the J end lost 2 bases, and 14 bases lay between the germline ends. Looked up from germline, CDR1 is SGHAT and CDR2 is FQNNGV. The CDR3 has 14 residues. CDR3 DNA, as far as it was read: TGTGCCAGCACCCCCATGGGCCAAAACTATGGC. Its protein product is CASTPMGQNYG. The entire CDR3 is CASTPMGQNYGYTF.

On this clone: Read data end 3 residues before the CDR3 end; the end is taken from the germline J gene. The genes are TRBV19 and TRBJ2-5; D remains ambiguous. Trimming pared 3 bases from V and 3 bases from J, leaving 11 bases between. This CDR3 comprises 14 residues. Germline V gives CDR1 LNHDA, CDR2 SQIVND (reference sequence). CDR3 DNA, as far as it was read: TGTGCCAGTAGTATGTCGTCGGGTGAAGAGACC. This sequence encodes CASSMSSGEET. The complete CDR3 sequence is CASSMSSGEETQYF.

On this clone itself: The CDR3 extends 3 residues past the end of the read, so its final part is completed from the germline J gene. The V and J genes are TRBV19 and TRBJ1-2; a weak D match, TRBD1 (6 bases). The germline gives CDR1 LNHDA, CDR2 SQIVND (reference sequence). This CDR3 comprises 15 residues. CDR3 residues: CASSPTGSSYNDYTF. The sequenced part of the CDR3 DNA is TGTGCCAGTAGCCCTACAGGGAGCTCCTACAATGAC.

Judged by frequency, this clone is large (0.1 to 1%). The read ends 3 residues before the CDR3 terminus; that terminus is restored from the germline J gene. The chain links TRBV19 to TRBJ2-4; possibly TRBD2 for D (6 bases). CDR1 is LNHDA and CDR2 is SQIVND in the germline V gene (reference sequence). The CDR3 consists of 14 residues. V gave up 2 bases and J gave up 4 bases, with 9 bases separating them. The CDR3 loop is CASSIRGLKNIQYF. The sequenced part of the CDR3 DNA is TGTGCCAGTAGTATACGGGGGTTGAAAAACATT.

Concerning this clone: The read falls 3 residues short of the CDR3 end, and the missing part is taken from the germline J gene. This chain uses TRBV7-8 with TRBJ1-5; D possibly corresponds to TRBD1 (5 bases). Between the trimmed V and J ends, which lost 5 bases and 0 bases, there was a span of 11 bases. Germline-derived CDR1 and CDR2 are SGHVS and FQNEAQ. The CDR3 spans 15 residues. The CDR3 sequence is CASSLLRDSNQPQHF. CDR3 DNA (partial): TGTGCCAGCAGCCTTCTCAGGGATAGCAATCAGCCC.

As regards this clone: The read stops 3 residues short of the end of the CDR3; the missing end is completed from the germline J gene. The chain is built from TRBV6-2 or TRBV6-3 and TRBJ2-1; 8 positions agree with TRBD2. Germline values: CDR1 MNHEY, CDR2 SVGEGT. The CDR3 length is 15 residues. V shed 6 bases, J shed 4 bases, and the junction held 8 bases outside the gene matches. CDR3 sequence reads: CASSHPIAGYNEQFF. The CDR3 bases that were read are TGTGCCAGCAGCCACCCAATAGCGGGGTACAATGAG.

As to this clone: The read terminates 3 residues before the CDR3 end, so the remaining end is supplied by the germline J gene. This chain joins TRBV20-1 and TRBJ1-3; 10 bases map to TRBD1. Germline CDR1 DFQATT, CDR2 SNEGSKA (reference sequence). This CDR3 is built from 15 residues. V was pared by 5 bases and J by 4 bases, with 8 bases of the junction left unmatched. The CDR3: CSARTGGSFGNTIYF. The sequenced CDR3 bases are TGCAGTGCTCGGACAGGGGGTTCTTTCGGAAACACC.

In regard to this clone: The read gets to within 3 residues of the CDR3 end, and the germline J gene fills in the rest. This rearrangement joins TRBV19 to TRBJ1-4, with 8 bases identical to TRBD1. CDR1 LNHDA and CDR2 SQIVND come from the germline V gene (reference sequence). Trimming at V came to 1 base and at J to 7 bases, leaving 14 bases not matched to a gene. The CDR3 loop spans 18 amino acids. Here the CDR3 reads CASSIAWARGRRSEKLFF. CDR3 DNA (partial): TGTGCCAGTAGTATAGCCTGGGCCAGGGGGCGAAGGAGTGAAAAA. Filled out from reference TRBV19 and TRBJ1-4, the complete variable domain reads DGGITQSPKYLFRKEGQNVTLSCEQNLNHDAMYWYRQDPGQGLRLIYYSQIVNDFQKGDIAEGYSVSREKKESFPLTVTSAQKNPTAFYLCASSIAWARGRRSEKLFFGSGTQLSVL.

Comments on this clone: The read terminates 3 residues before the CDR3 end, so the remaining end is supplied by the germline J gene. This chain connects TRBV5-6 to TRBJ1-1; D is possibly TRBD1 (5 bases). The germline gives CDR1 SGHDT, CDR2 YYEEEE. CDR3 size: 13 residues. Trimming stripped 0 bases from V and 7 bases from J, with 10 bases between. The CDR3 here is CASSLVGAHEAFF. Partial CDR3 DNA: TGTGCCAGCAGCTTGGTTGGGGCCCATGAA.

Concerning this clone: The read terminates 3 residues ahead of where the CDR3 ends, so the germline J gene completes it. V usage is TRBV19 and J usage is TRBJ1-1; 8 nucleotides align to TRBD1. The CDR3 runs to 16 residues. CDR1 LNHDA and CDR2 SQIVND come from the germline V gene (reference sequence). With V trimmed by 4 bases and J by 5 bases, 12 bases remained unmatched. CDR3: CASSTPRRTGHTEAFF. The sequenced CDR3 bases are TGTGCCAGTAGTACCCCCAGGAGGACAGGGCATACTGAA. The entire variable domain, with the rest obtained from reference TRBV19 and TRBJ1-1, is as follows: DGGITQSPKYLFRKEGQNVTLSCEQNLNHDAMYWYRQDPGQGLRLIYYSQIVNDFQKGDIAEGYSVSREKKESFPLTVTSAQKNPTAFYLCASSTPRRTGHTEAFFGQGTRLTVV.

Points on this clone: Read data end 3 residues before the CDR3 end; the end is taken from the germline J gene. This chain connects TRBV14 to TRBJ2-2; D gene uncertain. Per germline, CDR1 SGHDN and CDR2 FVKESK. The CDR3 extends over 15 amino acids. Between the trimmed V and J ends, which lost 0 bases and 7 bases, there was a span of 12 bases. The part of the CDR3 DNA that was read is TGTGCCAGCAGCCAAGATCCACACCCACGCGGGGAG. It yields the protein CASSQDPHPRGE. The complete CDR3 reads CASSQDPHPRGELFF.

Points on this clone: The read gets to within 3 residues of the CDR3 end, and the germline J gene fills in the rest. The J gene is TRBJ2-5, the V gene TRBV19; 7 bases match TRBD1. Germline values: CDR1 LNHDA, CDR2 SQIVND (reference sequence). V lost 3 bases and J lost 4; bases outside the gene matches: 8. The CDR3 is 15 residues long. CDR3 residues: CASSIYRGEGETQYF. Incomplete CDR3 DNA: TGTGCCAGTAGTATTTACAGGGGAGAAGGAGAGACC.

On this clone itself: The DNA ends 3 residues before the CDR3 does, and the rest of the CDR3 is filled in from the germline J gene. The gene calls are TRBV19 and TRBJ2-3; the D gene is possibly TRBD1 (5 bases). This CDR3 is built from 14 residues. CDR1 is LNHDA, CDR2 SQIVND, per germline (reference sequence). The covered CDR3 bases are TGTGCCAGTAGTATCTCAGGGTTCCTGCAGCCG. Protein product: CASSISGFLQP. The whole CDR3 sequence is CASSISGFLQPQYF.

To note about this clone: The CDR3 goes on 3 residues after the read ends, and that part is filled in from the germline J gene. This rearrangement joins TRBV7-9 to TRBJ2-7; 9 bases map to TRBD1. The CDR3 is made up of 14 amino acids. The trim removed 5 bases at V and 3 bases at J, leaving 5 bases unmatched. The germline gives CDR1 SEHNR, CDR2 FQNEAQ (reference sequence). CDR3 amino acids: CASSPATGGYEQYF. CDR3 DNA, as far as it was read: TGTGCCAGCAGCCCAGCGACAGGGGGCTACGAG.

About this clone itself: The CDR3 end is not reached by the read, which stops 3 residues before it; the germline J gene fills it in. This chain uses TRBV2 with TRBJ1-4, with 7 bases that match TRBD1. Germline-derived CDR1 and CDR2 are SNHLY and FYNNEI. The CDR3 covers 14 residues. CDR3 DNA, as far as it was read: TGTGCCAGCAGTCCGGACAGGTATAATTCACCA. Protein sequence: CASSPDRYNSP. The entire CDR3 sequence reads CASSPDRYNSPLFF.

On this clone itself: The CDR3 goes on 3 residues after the read ends, and that part is filled in from the germline J gene. The V call is TRBV5-1, the J call TRBJ2-3; 11 nucleotides match TRBD2. The CDR3 is 15 residues long. V trimming: 4 bases; J trimming: 2 bases; junction bases outside the gene matches: 3. CDR1 is SGHRS, CDR2 YFSETQ, per germline. The CDR3 is CASSRSGGATDTQYF. CDR3 bases read: TGCGCCAGCAGCCGTAGCGGGGGGGCCACAGATACG. Full variable domain (outside the CDR3, taken from reference TRBV5-1 and TRBJ2-3): KAGVTQTPRYLIKTRGQQVTLSCSPISGHRSVSWYQQTPGQGLQFLFEYFSETQRNKGNFPGRFSGRQFSNSRSEMNVSTLELGDSALYLCASSRSGGATDTQYFGPGTRLTVL.

About this clone: The read halts 3 residues ahead of the CDR3 end, with the missing end drawn from the germline J gene. The rearrangement joins TRBV5-4 to TRBJ1-2; 8 nucleotides align to TRBD1. V shed 3 bases, J shed 2 bases, and the junction held 6 bases outside the gene matches. CDR1 and CDR2 (germline): SGHNT, YYREEE (reference sequence). This CDR3 has 15 residues. The CDR3 bases that were read are TGTGCCAGCAGCTGGGGACAGGAGGTAAACTATGGC. Translated, it gives CASSWGQEVNYG. The full CDR3 is CASSWGQEVNYGYTF.